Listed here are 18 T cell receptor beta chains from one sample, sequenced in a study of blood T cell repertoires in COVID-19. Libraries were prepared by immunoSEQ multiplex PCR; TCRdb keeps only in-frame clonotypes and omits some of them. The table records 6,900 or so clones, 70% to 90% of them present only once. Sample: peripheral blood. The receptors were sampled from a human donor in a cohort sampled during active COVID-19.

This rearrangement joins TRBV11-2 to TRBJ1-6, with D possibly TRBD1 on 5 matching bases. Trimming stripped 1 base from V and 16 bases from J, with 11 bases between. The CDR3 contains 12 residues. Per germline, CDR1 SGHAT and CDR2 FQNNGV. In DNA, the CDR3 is TGTGCCAGCAGCTTAGCGGGCCAGGGTCTCCACTTT. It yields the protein CASSLAGQGLHF.

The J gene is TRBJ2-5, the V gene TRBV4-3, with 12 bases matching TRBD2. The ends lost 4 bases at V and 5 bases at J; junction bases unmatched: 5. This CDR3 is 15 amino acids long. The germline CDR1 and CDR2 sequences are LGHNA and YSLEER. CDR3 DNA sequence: TGCGCCAGCAGCCCTAGCGGGAGGGCCCCGGAGACCCAGTACTTC. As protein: CASSPSGRAPETQYF.

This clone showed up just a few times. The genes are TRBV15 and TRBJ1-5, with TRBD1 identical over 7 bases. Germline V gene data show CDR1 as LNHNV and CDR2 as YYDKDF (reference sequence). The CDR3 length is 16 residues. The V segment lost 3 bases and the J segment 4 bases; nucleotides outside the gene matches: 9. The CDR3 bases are TGTGCCACCAGCAGCACAAAGGGACAGACTAATCAGCCCCAGCATTTT. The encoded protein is CATSSTKGQTNQPQHF.

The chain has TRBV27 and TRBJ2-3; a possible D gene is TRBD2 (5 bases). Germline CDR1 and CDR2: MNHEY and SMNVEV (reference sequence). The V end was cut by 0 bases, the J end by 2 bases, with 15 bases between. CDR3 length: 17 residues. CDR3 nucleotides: TGTGCCAGCAGTTTATCGGTAGGTCGGAGGAACACAGATACGCAGTATTTT. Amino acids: CASSLSVGRRNTDTQYF.

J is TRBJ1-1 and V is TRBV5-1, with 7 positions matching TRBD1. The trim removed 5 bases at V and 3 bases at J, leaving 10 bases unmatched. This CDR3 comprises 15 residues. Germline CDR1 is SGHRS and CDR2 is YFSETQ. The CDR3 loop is CASRNRGRGHTEAFF. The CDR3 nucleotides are TGCGCCAGCAGAAACCGAGGAAGGGGGCACACTGAAGCTTTCTTT.

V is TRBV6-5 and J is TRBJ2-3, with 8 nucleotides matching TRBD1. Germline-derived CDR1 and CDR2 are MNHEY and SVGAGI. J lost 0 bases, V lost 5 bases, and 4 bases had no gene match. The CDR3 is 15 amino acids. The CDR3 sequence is CASSTRTGSTDTQYF. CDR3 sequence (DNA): TGTGCCAGCAGTACCAGGACAGGGAGCACAGATACGCAGTATTTT.

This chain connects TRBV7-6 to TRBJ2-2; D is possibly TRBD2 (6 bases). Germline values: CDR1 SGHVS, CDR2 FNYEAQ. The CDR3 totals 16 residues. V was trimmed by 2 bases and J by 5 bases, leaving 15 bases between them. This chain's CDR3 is CASSLITGTPTGELFF. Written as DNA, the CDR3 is TGTGCCAGCAGCTTAATTACCGGGACTCCTACCGGGGAGCTGTTTTTT.

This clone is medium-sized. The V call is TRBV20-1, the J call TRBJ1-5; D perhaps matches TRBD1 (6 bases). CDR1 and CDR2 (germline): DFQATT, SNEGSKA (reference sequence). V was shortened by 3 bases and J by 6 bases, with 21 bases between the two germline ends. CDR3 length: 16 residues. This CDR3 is CSASDNGAGDGQPQHF. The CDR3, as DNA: TGCAGTGCTAGTGATAACGGGGCAGGGGATGGTCAGCCCCAGCATTTT.

The CDR3 DNA follows: TGTGCCAGCAGTCTAGACAGAGAGGACACTGAAGCTTTCTTT. Its translation is CASSLDREDTEAFF. This chain uses TRBV28 with TRBJ1-1, with D tentatively TRBD1 (5 bases). The CDR3 loop spans 14 amino acids. In germline, CDR1 is MDHEN, CDR2 SYDVKM. With 5 bases removed from V and 3 bases from J, the gap between germline ends came to 13 bases. Filled out from reference TRBV28 and TRBJ1-1, the complete variable domain reads DVKVTQSSRYLVKRTGEKVFLECVQDMDHENMFWYRQDPGLGLRLIYFSYDVKMKEKGDIPEGYSVSREKKERFSLILESASTNQTSMYLCASSLDREDTEAFFGQGTRLTVV.

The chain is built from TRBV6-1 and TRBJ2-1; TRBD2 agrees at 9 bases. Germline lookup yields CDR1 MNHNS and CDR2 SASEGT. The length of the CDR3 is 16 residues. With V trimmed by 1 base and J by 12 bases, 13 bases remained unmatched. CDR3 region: CASSEVLGLAGKMQFF. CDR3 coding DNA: TGTGCCAGCAGTGAAGTGCTTGGGCTAGCGGGGAAGATGCAGTTCTTC.

CDR3 in amino acids: CASSELRGPGGNQPQHF. CDR3 bases: TGTGCCAGCAGTGAGCTGAGGGGGCCGGGTGGCAATCAGCCCCAGCATTTT. The chain carries TRBV2 and TRBJ1-5; 7 nucleotides match TRBD1. The ends lost 3 bases at V and 2 bases at J; junction bases unmatched: 10. This CDR3 comprises 17 residues. Germline V gene lookup returns CDR1 SNHLY and CDR2 FYNNEI.

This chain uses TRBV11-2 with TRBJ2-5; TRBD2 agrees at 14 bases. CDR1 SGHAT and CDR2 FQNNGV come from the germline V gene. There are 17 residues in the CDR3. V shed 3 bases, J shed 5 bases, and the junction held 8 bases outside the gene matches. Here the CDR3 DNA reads TGTGCCAGCAGCTTCGAGGGGACTAGCGGGGGTCGGGAGACCCAGTACTTC. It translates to CASSFEGTSGGRETQYF.

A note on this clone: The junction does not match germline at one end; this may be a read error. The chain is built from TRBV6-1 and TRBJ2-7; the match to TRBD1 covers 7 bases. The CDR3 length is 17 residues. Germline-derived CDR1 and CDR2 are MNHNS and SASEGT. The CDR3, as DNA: TGTGCCAGCAGAGAAGTAGTTTATGCGACAGGGAAGGACGAGCAGTACTTC. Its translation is CASREVVYATGKDEQYF.

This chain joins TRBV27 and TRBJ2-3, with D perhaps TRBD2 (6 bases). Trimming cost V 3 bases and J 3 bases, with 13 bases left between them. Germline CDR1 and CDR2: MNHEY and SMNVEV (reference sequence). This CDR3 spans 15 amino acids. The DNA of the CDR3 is TGTGCCAGCAGTTTGGCTTGGGGAGGAACAGATACGCAGTATTTT. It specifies CASSLAWGGTDTQYF.

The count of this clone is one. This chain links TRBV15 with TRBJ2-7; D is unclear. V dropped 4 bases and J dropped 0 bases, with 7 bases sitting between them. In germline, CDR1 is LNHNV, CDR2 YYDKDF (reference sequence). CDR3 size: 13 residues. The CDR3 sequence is CATSISLSYEQYF. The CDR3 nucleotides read TGTGCCACCAGCATCTCCCTCTCCTACGAGCAGTACTTC.

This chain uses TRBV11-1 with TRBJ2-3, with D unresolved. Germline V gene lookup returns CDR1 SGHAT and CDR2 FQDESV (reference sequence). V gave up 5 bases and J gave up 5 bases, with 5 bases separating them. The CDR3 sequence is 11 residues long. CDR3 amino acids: CASSPGDTQYF. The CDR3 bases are TGTGCCAGCAGCCCGGGAGATACGCAGTATTTT.

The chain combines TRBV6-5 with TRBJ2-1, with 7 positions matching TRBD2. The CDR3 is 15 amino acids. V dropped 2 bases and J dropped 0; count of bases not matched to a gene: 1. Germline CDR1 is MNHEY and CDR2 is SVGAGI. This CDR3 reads CASSYGGSSYNEQFF. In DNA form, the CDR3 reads TGTGCCAGCAGTTACGGCGGGAGCTCCTACAATGAGCAGTTCTTC.

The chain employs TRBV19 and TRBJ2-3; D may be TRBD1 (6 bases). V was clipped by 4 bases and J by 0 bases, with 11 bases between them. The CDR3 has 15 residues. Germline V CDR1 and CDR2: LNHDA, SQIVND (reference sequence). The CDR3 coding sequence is TGTGCCAGTAGTACTTGGACAGCTAGCACAGATACGCAGTATTTT. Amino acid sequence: CASSTWTASTDTQYF.